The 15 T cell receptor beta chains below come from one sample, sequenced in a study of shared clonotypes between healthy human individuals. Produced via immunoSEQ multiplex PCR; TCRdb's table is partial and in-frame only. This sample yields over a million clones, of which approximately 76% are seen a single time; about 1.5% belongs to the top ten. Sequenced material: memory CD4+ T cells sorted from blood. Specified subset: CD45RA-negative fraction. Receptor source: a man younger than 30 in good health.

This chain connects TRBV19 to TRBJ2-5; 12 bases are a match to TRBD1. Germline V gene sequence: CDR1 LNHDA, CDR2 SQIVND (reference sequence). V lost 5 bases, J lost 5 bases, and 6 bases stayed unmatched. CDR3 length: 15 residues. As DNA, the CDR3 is TGTGCCAGTAGTTTCGGGACAGGGGGCAGGGAGACCCAGTACTTC. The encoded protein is CASSFGTGGRETQYF.

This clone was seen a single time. The CDR3 loop reads CASSAGGRGSDTQYF. In DNA, the CDR3 is TGTGCCAGCAGCGCCGGCGGGAGAGGTTCAGATACGCAGTATTTT. The chain combines TRBV9 with TRBJ2-3, with 7 bases aligning to TRBD2. The V gene end was trimmed by 3 bases and the J gene end by 4 bases; junction bases not matched to a gene: 8. The CDR3 length is 15 residues. From germline, CDR1 is SGDLS and CDR2 YYNGEE.

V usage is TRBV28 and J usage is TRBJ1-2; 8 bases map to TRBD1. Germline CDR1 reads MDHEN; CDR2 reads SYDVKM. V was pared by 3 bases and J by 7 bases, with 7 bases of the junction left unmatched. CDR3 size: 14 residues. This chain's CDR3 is CASSFMDRVGGYTF. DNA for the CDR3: TGTGCCAGCAGTTTCATGGACAGGGTGGGTGGCTACACCTTC.

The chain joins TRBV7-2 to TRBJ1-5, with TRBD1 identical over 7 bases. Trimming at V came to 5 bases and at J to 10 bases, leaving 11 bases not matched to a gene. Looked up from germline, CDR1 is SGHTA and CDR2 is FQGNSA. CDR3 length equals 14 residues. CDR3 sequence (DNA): TGTGCCAGCAGCCGGGACAGTTTGGGAAGCCCCCAGCATTTT. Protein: CASSRDSLGSPQHF.

The DNA for the CDR3 is TGTGCCAGCAGTAAAGGGGCCCGGGGGTCCTATAATTCACCCCTCCACTTT. This sequence encodes CASSKGARGSYNSPLHF. The J gene is TRBJ1-6, the V gene TRBV6-7; D is possibly TRBD1 (5 bases). TRBV6-7 is classed as an ORF, of uncertain function. CDR3 length: 17 residues. V lost 5 bases and J 1 base, leaving 15 bases between the germline ends.

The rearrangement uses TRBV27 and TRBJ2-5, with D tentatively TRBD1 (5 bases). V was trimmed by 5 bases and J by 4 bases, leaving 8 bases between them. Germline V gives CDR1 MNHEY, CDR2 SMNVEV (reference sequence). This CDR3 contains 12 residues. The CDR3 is CASSGQAETQYF. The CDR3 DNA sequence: TGTGCCAGCAGTGGACAAGCAGAGACCCAGTACTTC.

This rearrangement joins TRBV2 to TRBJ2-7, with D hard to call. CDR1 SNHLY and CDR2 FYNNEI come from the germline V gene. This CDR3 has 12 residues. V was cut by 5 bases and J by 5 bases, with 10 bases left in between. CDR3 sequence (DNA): TGTGCCAGCAGTTTCCGACTGAACGAGCAGTACTTC. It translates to CASSFRLNEQYF.

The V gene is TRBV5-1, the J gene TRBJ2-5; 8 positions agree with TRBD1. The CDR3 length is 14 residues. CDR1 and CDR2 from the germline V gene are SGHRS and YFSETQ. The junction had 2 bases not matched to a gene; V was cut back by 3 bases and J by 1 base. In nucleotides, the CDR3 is TGCGCCAGCAGCTCGGGACAGGCCCAAGAGACCCAGTACTTC. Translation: CASSSGQAQETQYF.

CDR3 nucleotides: TGTGCCAGCAGGACACCTCCAGGTGAAAAACTGTTTTTT. This gives the protein CASRTPPGEKLFF. This chain joins TRBV2 and TRBJ1-4; D ambiguous. The CDR3 is made up of 13 amino acids. Germline V gives CDR1 SNHLY, CDR2 FYNNEI. Trimming left V 6 bases short and J 7 bases short, with 12 bases between.

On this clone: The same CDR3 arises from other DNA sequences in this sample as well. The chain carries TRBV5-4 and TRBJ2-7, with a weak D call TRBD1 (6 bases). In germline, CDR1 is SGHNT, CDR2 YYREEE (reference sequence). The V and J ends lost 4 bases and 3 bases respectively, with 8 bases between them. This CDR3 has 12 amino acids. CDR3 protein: CASSRDIYEQYF. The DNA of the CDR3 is TGTGCCAGCAGCCGGGACATCTACGAGCAGTACTTC.

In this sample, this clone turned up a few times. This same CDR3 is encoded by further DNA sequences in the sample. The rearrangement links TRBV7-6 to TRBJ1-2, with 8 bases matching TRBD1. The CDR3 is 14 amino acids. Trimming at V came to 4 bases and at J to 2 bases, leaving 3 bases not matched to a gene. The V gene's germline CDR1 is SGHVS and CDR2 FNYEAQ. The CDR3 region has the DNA TGTGCCAGCAGCTCAGGGACAGGAAACTATGGCTACACCTTC. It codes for CASSSGTGNYGYTF.

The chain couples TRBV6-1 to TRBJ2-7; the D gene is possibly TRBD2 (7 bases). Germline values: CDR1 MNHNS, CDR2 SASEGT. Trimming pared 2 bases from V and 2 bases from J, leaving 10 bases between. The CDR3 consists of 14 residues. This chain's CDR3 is CASSERGGAYEQYF. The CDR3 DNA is TGTGCCAGCAGTGAAAGGGGGGGAGCCTACGAGCAGTACTTC.

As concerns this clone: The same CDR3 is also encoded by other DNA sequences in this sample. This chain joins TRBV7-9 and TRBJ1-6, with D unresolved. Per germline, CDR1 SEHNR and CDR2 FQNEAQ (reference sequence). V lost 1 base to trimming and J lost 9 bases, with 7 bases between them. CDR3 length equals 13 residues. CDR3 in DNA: TGTGCCAGCAGCTTAGATGCCGGTTCACCCCTCCACTTT. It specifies CASSLDAGSPLHF.

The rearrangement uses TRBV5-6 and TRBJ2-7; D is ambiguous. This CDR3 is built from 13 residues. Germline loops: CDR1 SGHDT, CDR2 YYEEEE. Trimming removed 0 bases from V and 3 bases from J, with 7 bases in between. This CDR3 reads CASSLGKHYEQYF. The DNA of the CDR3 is TGTGCCAGCAGCTTGGGGAAGCACTACGAGCAGTACTTC.

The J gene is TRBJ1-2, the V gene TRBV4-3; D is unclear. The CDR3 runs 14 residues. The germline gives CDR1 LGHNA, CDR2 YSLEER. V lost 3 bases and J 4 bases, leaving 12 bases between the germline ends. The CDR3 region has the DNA TGCGCCAGCAGCCAGGGTGGGCAGTTCTATGGCTACACCTTC. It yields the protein CASSQGGQFYGYTF.